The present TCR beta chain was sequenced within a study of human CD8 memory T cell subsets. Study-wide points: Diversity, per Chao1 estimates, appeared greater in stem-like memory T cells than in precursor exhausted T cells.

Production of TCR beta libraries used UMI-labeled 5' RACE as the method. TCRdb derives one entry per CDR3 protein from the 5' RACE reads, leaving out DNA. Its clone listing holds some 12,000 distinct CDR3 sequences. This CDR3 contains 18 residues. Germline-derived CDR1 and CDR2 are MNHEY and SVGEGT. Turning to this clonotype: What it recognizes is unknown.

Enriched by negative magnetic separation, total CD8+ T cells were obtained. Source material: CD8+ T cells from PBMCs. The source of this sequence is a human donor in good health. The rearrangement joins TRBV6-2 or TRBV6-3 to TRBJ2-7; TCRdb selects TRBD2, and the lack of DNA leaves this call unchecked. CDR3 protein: CASSLGTSGRSLPGEQYF.